A single sample gave rise to the 12 T cell receptor beta chains below, sequenced in a study of CD4 T cells in relation to SARS-CoV-2 and coronaviruses. Sequencing used immunoSEQ multiplex PCR; TCRdb keeps in-frame clones, though not all of them. The table records roughly 36,000 clones, approximately 85% of them present only once. The sequenced sample consisted of memory CD4+ T cells from PBMCs. Every receptor here comes from an adult with COVID-19.

V and J are TRBV18 and TRBJ1-1, with a weak D call TRBD1 (6 bases). The CDR3 length is 14 residues. The V and J ends lost 6 bases and 3 bases respectively, with 14 bases between them. Germline V lookup: CDR1 KGHSH, CDR2 LQKENI. The CDR3 spells CASSRGGRDTEAFF. The DNA for the CDR3 is TGTGCCAGCTCCCGAGGGGGACGGGACACTGAAGCTTTCTTT.

This chain connects TRBV19 to TRBJ2-3; either TRBD1 or TRBD2 may supply D (5 bases each). V shed 3 bases and J shed 0 bases, with 10 bases lying between them. The CDR3 is made up of 15 amino acids. Germline lookup yields CDR1 LNHDA and CDR2 SQIVND (reference sequence). CDR3 sequence (DNA): TGTGCCAGTAGTATGAGCAGGGAGAGCACAGATACGCAGTATTTT. This codes for CASSMSRESTDTQYF.

The J gene is TRBJ2-1, the V gene TRBV15, with 7 nucleotides matching TRBD2. Germline V gene lookup returns CDR1 LNHNV and CDR2 YYDKDF (reference sequence). CDR3 length: 16 residues. With V trimmed by 0 bases and J by 2 bases, 4 bases remained unmatched. The CDR3 sequence: CATSRDAGVPYNEQFF. The CDR3 DNA follows: TGTGCCACCAGCAGAGATGCGGGAGTACCCTACAATGAGCAGTTCTTC.

The CDR3 coding sequence is TGTGCCAGCAGCCTACAGGGGATCAACACCGGGGAGCTGTTTTTT. Amino acids: CASSLQGINTGELFF. This chain connects TRBV3-1 (or the pseudogene TRBV3-2) to TRBJ2-2; 7 nucleotides line up with TRBD1. V lost 4 bases and J lost 2; bases outside the gene matches: 4. Germline V gene sequence: CDR1 LGHDT, CDR2 YNNKEL (reference sequence). This CDR3 contains 15 residues.

CDR3 nucleotide sequence: TGTGCCAGCAGCGTAGAGGAAGGTTCGTTGTATGGCTACACCTTC. This codes for CASSVEEGSLYGYTF. The chain combines TRBV9 with TRBJ1-2; D is undetermined. The V end was cut by 0 bases, the J end by 5 bases, with 14 bases between. This CDR3 has 15 residues. Per germline, CDR1 SGDLS and CDR2 YYNGEE.

V is TRBV5-1 and J is TRBJ2-5; 9 bases are a match to TRBD2. V was clipped by 3 bases and J by 3 bases; unmatched bases: 6. Germline values: CDR1 SGHRS, CDR2 YFSETQ. The CDR3 is made up of 15 amino acids. CDR3 loop: CASSYLLAGEETQYF. CDR3 sequence (DNA): TGCGCCAGCAGCTATCTACTAGCGGGCGAAGAGACCCAGTACTTC. Together with reference TRBV5-1 and TRBJ2-5, the CDR3 gives the full variable domain: KAGVTQTPRYLIKTRGQQVTLSCSPISGHRSVSWYQQTPGQGLQFLFEYFSETQRNKGNFPGRFSGRQFSNSRSEMNVSTLELGDSALYLCASSYLLAGEETQYFGPGTRLLVL.

The table lists this clone with a few counts. The chain is built from TRBV7-6 and TRBJ2-2; D could derive from TRBD1 or TRBD2 (5 bases each). The CDR3 spans 15 residues. CDR1 and CDR2 (germline): SGHVS, FNYEAQ. V lost 8 bases to trimming and J lost 4 bases, with 17 bases between them. CDR3 nucleotides: TGTGCCAGCTTGAGGTCGGGGCGGGCCACCGGGGAGCTGTTTTTT. It yields the protein CASLRSGRATGELFF.

The chain's CDR3 is CASSVGPGSPDTQYF. The CDR3 DNA reads TGTGCCAGCAGCGTAGGACCCGGGAGCCCAGATACGCAGTATTTT. This chain uses TRBV9 with TRBJ2-3; tentatively, D is TRBD2 (6 bases). The CDR3 is 15 residues long. Looked up from germline, CDR1 is SGDLS and CDR2 is YYNGEE. V lost 0 bases and J 4 bases, leaving 12 bases between the germline ends.

This clone occurred once. The chain carries TRBV19 and TRBJ2-1, with D hard to call. Germline-derived CDR1 and CDR2 are LNHDA and SQIVND (reference sequence). The CDR3 spans 15 residues. Trimming took off 3 bases at V and 9 bases at J, with 18 bases between the two ends. The CDR3 nucleotides read TGTGCCAGTAGTATTCAAGGTGGCCCAGCGTTTGAGCAGTTCTTC. Encoded protein: CASSIQGGPAFEQFF.

The chain carries TRBV15 and TRBJ2-6; 8 nucleotides line up with TRBD1. With 1 base clipped from V and 0 bases from J, the junction kept 5 bases outside the gene matches. This CDR3 is built from 18 residues. Looked up from germline, CDR1 is LNHNV and CDR2 is YYDKDF (reference sequence). CDR3 region: CATSRVDRDYSGANVLTF. CDR3 DNA sequence: TGTGCCACCAGCAGAGTGGACAGGGATTACTCTGGGGCCAACGTCCTGACTTTC. Complete variable domain (other parts from reference TRBV15 and TRBJ2-6): DAMVIQNPRYQVTQFGKPVTLSCSQTLNHNVMYWYQQKSSQAPKLLFHYYDKDFNNEADTPDNFQSRRPNTSFCFLDIRSPGLGDTAMYLCATSRVDRDYSGANVLTFGAGSRLTVL.

The rearrangement joins TRBV6-5 to TRBJ2-4, with D possibly TRBD1 on 6 matching bases. Trimming cost V 4 bases and J 5 bases, with 18 bases left between them. The CDR3 contains 16 residues. CDR1 and CDR2 from the germline V gene are MNHEY and SVGAGI. The CDR3 here is CASSSRGSGLENIQYF. Here the CDR3 DNA reads TGTGCCAGCAGTTCCAGGGGCTCGGGTTTGGAAAACATTCAGTACTTC.

The chain carries TRBV15 and TRBJ1-5, with a weak D call TRBD1 (5 bases). The ends were cut back, 3 bases at V and 0 bases at J, with 9 bases in the middle. Germline-derived CDR1 and CDR2 are LNHNV and YYDKDF (reference sequence). This CDR3 is 15 amino acids long. The CDR3 DNA follows: TGTGCCACCAGCAGCTGGGACGGTAGCAATCAGCCCCAGCATTTT. This codes for CATSSWDGSNQPQHF.